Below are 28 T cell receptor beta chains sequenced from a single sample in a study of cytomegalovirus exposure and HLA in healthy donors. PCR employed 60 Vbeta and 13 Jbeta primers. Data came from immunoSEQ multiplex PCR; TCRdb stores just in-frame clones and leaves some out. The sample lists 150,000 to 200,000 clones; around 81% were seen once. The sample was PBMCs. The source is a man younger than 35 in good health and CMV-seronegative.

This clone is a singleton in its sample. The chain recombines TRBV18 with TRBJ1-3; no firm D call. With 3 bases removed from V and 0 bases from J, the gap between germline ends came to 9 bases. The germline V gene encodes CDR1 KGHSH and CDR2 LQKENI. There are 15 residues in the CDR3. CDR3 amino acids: CASSPQVTSGNTIYF. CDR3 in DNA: TGTGCCAGCTCACCGCAGGTTACCTCTGGAAACACCATATATTTT. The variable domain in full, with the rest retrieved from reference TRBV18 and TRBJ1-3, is NAGVMQNPRHLVRRRGQEARLRCSPMKGHSHVYWYRQLPEEGLKFMVYLQKENIIDESGMPKERFSAEFPKEGPSILRIQQVVRGDSAAYFCASSPQVTSGNTIYFGEGSWLTVV.

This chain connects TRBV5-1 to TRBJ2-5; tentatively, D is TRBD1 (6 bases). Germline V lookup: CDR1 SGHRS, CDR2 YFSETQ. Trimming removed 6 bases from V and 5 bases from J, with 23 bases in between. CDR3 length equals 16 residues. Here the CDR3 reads CASTEIPSQGYETQYF. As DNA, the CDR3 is TGCGCCAGCACCGAAATACCATCACAGGGTTATGAGACCCAGTACTTC. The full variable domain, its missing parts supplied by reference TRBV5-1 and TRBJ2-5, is KAGVTQTPRYLIKTRGQQVTLSCSPISGHRSVSWYQQTPGQGLQFLFEYFSETQRNKGNFPGRFSGRQFSNSRSEMNVSTLELGDSALYLCASTEIPSQGYETQYFGPGTRLLVL.

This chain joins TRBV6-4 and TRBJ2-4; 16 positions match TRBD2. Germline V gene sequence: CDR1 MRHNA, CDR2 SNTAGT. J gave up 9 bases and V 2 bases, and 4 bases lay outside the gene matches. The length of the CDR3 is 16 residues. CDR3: CASSDPGLAGGIIQYF. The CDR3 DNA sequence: TGTGCCAGCAGTGACCCGGGACTAGCGGGGGGGATCATTCAGTACTTC.

CDR3 sequence (DNA): TGTGCCAGCAGCTTGAAGGCTGATTCAGAGGCGGAGACCCAGTACTTC. This sequence encodes CASSLKADSEAETQYF. The chain is built from TRBV5-8 and TRBJ2-5; D call uncertain. Trimming removed 1 base at V and 5 bases at J, with 18 bases between. CDR1 SGHTS and CDR2 YDEGEE come from the germline V gene. This CDR3 contains 16 residues.

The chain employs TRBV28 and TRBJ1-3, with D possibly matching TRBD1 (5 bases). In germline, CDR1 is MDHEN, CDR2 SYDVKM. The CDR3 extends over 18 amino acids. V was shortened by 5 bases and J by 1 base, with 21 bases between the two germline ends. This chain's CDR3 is CASSRPGLRSQSGNTIYF. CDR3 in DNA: TGTGCCAGCAGTCGACCAGGGTTACGCTCCCAATCTGGAAACACCATATATTTT.

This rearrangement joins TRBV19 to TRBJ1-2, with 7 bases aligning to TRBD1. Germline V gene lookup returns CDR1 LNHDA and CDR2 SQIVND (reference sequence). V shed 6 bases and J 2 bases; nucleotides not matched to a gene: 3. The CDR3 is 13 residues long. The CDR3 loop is CASSPTGNYGYTF. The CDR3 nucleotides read TGTGCCAGTAGCCCGACAGGGAACTATGGCTACACCTTC.

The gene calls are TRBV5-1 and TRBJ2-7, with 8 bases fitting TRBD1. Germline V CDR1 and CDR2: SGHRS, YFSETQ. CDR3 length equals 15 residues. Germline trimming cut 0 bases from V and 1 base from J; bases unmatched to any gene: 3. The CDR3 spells CASSLGQGASYEQYF. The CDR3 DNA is TGCGCCAGCAGCTTGGGGCAGGGGGCTTCCTACGAGCAGTACTTC.

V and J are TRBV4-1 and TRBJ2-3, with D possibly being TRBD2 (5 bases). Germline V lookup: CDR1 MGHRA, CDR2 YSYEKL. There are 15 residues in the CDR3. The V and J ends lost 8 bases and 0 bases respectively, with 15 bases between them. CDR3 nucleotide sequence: TGCGCCAGCGGCCGGCTAGCTTCTAGCACAGATACGCAGTATTTT. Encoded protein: CASGRLASSTDTQYF.

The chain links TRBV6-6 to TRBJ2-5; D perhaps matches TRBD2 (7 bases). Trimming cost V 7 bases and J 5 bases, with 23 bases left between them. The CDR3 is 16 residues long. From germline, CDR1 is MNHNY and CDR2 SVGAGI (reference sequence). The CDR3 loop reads CASIHFLGGASETQYF. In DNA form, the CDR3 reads TGTGCCAGCATTCACTTTCTTGGGGGGGCATCGGAGACCCAGTACTTC.

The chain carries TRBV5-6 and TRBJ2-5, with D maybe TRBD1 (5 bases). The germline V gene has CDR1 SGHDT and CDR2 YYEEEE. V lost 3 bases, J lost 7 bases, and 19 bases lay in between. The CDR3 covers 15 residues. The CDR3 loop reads CASSYTGIGRGTQYF. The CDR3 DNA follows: TGTGCCAGCAGCTATACAGGTATAGGGCGAGGGACCCAGTACTTC. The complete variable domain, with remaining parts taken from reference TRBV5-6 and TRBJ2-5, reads DAGVTQSPTHLIKTRGQQVTLRCSPKSGHDTVSWYQQALGQGPQFIFQYYEEEERQRGNFPDRFSGHQFPNYSSELNVNALLLGDSALYLCASSYTGIGRGTQYFGPGTRLLVL.

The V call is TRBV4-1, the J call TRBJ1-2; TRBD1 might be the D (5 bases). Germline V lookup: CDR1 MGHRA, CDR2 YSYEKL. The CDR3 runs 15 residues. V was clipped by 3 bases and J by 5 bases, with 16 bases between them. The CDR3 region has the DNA TGCGCCAGCAGCCAGCACAATTCTCAGGGATATGGCTACACCTTC. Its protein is CASSQHNSQGYGYTF.

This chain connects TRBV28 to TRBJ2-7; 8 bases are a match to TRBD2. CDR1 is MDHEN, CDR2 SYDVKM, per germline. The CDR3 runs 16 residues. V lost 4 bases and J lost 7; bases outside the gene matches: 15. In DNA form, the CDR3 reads TGTGCCAGCAGTTCTCCCCGGGGGGGGCGCCGATGGGAGCAGTACTTC. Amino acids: CASSSPRGGRRWEQYF.

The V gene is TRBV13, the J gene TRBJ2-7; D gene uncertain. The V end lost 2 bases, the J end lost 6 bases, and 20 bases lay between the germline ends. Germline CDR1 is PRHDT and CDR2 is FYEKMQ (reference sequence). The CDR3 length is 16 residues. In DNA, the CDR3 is TGTGCCAGCAGCTTATTAATGGGCCCTCTGGTCTCCGAGCAGTACTTC. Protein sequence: CASSLLMGPLVSEQYF.

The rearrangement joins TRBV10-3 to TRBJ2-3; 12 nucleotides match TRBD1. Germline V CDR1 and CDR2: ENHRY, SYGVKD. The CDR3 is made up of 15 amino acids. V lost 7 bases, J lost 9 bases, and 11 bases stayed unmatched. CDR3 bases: TGTGCCATCACTCCGGGACAGGGGGCAACGAAAACGCAGTATTTT. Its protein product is CAITPGQGATKTQYF.

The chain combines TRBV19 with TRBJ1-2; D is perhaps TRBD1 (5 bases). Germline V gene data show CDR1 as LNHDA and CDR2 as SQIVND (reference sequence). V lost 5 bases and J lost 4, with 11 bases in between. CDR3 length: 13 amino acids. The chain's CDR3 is CASSAGRSYGYTF. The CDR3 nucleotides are TGTGCCAGTAGTGCGGGACGGTCCTATGGCTACACCTTC. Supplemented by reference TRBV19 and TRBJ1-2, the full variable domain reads DGGITQSPKYLFRKEGQNVTLSCEQNLNHDAMYWYRQDPGQGLRLIYYSQIVNDFQKGDIAEGYSVSREKKESFPLTVTSAQKNPTAFYLCASSAGRSYGYTFGSGTRLTVV.

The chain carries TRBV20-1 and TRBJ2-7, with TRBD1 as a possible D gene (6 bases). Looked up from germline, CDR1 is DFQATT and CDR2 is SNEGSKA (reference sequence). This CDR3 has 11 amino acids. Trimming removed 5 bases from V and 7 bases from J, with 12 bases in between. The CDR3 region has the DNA TGCAGTGCTGTAAACAGGGTAGAGCAGTACTTC. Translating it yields CSAVNRVEQYF.

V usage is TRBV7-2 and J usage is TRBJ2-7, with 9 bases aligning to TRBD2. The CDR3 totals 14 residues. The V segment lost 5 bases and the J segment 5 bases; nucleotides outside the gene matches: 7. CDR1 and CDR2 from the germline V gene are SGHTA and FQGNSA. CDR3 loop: CASSPGLAGDEQYF. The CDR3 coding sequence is TGTGCCAGCAGCCCCGGGTTAGCGGGAGACGAGCAGTACTTC.

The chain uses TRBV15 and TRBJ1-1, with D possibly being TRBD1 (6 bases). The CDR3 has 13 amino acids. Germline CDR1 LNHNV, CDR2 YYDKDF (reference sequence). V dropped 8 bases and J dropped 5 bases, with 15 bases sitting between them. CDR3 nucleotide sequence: TGTGCCACCGGGGAAGGGGGAAGGACTGAAGCTTTCTTT. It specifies CATGEGGRTEAFF.

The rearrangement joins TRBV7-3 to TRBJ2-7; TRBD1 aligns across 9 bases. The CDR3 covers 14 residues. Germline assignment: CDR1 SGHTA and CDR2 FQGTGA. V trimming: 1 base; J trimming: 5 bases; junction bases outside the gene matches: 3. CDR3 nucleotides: TGTGCCAGCAGCTTAAAGGGACAGGGTAACGAGCAGTACTTC. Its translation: CASSLKGQGNEQYF. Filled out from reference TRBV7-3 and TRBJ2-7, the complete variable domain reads GAGVSQTPSNKVTEKGKYVELRCDPISGHTALYWYRQSLGQGPEFLIYFQGTGAADDSGLPNDRFFAVRPEGSVSTLKIQRTERGDSAVYLCASSLKGQGNEQYFGPGTRLTVT.

Here the CDR3 reads CASSASSGRGYEQYF. The CDR3 nucleotides read TGTGCCAGCAGTGCTTCTAGCGGGAGGGGGTACGAGCAGTACTTC. The chain has TRBV6-1 and TRBJ2-7; TRBD2 matches 12 bases. J lost 4 bases, V lost 4 bases, and 5 bases had no gene match. The CDR3 is 15 amino acids. CDR1 MNHNS and CDR2 SASEGT come from the germline V gene.

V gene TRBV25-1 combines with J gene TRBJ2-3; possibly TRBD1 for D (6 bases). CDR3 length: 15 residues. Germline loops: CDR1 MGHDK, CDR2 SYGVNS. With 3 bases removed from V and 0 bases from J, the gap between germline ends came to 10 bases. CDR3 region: CASSDLGASTDTQYF. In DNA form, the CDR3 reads TGTGCCAGCAGTGATTTGGGGGCAAGCACAGATACGCAGTATTTT.

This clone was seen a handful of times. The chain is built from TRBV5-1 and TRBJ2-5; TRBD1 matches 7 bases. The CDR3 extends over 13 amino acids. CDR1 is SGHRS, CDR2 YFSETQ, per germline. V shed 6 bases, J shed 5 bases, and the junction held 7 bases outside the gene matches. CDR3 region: CASNQGVLETQYF. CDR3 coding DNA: TGCGCCAGCAACCAGGGGGTGTTGGAGACCCAGTACTTC.

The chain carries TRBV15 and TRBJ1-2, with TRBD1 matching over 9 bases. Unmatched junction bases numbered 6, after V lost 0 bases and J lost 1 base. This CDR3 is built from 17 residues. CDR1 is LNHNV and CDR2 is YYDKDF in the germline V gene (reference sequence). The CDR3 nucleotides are TGTGCCACCAGCAGAGATCTCGGGACAGGGCGTAACTATGGCTACACCTTC. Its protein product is CATSRDLGTGRNYGYTF. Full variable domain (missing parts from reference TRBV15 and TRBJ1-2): DAMVIQNPRYQVTQFGKPVTLSCSQTLNHNVMYWYQQKSSQAPKLLFHYYDKDFNNEADTPDNFQSRRPNTSFCFLDIRSPGLGDTAMYLCATSRDLGTGRNYGYTFGSGTRLTVV.

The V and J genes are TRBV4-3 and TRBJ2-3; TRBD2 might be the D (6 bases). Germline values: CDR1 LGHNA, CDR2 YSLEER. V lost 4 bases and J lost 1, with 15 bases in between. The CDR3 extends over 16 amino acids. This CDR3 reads CASSPTTGVGTDTQYF. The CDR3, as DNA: TGCGCCAGCAGCCCCACCACGGGGGTTGGCACAGATACGCAGTATTTT.

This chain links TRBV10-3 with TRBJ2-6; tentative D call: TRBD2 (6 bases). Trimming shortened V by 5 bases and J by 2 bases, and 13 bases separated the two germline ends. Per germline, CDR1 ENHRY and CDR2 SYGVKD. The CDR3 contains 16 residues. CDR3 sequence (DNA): TGTGCCATCAGTCCGGGAGAGGCTGCTGGGGCCAACGTCCTGACTTTC. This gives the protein CAISPGEAAGANVLTF.

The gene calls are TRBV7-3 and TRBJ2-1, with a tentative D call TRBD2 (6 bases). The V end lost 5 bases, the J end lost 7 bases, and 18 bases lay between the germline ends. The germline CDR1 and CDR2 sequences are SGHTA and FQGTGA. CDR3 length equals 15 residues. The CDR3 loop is CASSTTSQWDNEQFF. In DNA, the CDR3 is TGTGCCAGCAGCACAACTAGCCAGTGGGATAATGAGCAGTTCTTC.

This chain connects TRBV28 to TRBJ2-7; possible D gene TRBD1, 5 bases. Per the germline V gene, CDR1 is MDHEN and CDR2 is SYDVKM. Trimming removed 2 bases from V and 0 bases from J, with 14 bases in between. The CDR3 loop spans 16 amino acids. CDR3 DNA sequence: TGTGCCAGCAGTTTACTGTTAGGGGTCAGCTCCTACGAGCAGTACTTC. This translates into CASSLLLGVSSYEQYF.

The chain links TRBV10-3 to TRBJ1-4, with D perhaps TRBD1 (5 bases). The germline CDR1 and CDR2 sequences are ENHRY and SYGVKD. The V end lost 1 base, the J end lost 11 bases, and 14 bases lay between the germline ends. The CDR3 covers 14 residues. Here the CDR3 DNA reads TGTGCCATCAGTGAGTTGGAGGGGCGGGAGAAACTGTTTTTT. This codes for CAISELEGREKLFF.